This T cell receptor beta chain was retrieved from a study of OX40 agonist ivuxolimab in advanced cancers. For the wider study: The costimulatory receptor OX40 (CD134) was targeted by ivuxolimab, a fully human IgG2 agonistic monoclonal antibody. Intravenous ivuxolimab was administered to patients every 2 weeks at six dose levels: 0.01, 0.1, 0.3, 1.5, 3 and 10 mg/kg. Of the 50 to 55 dose-escalation patients, hepatocellular carcinoma was present in 19, melanoma in roughly 15, renal cell carcinoma in 9 and head and neck cancer in 9. A male proportion of 82.7% and a mean age of roughly 58 years, ranging from 23 to 79, were recorded for the dose-escalation cohort. Prior anti-PD-1, anti-PD-L1 or anti-CTLA-4 therapy was permitted, and checkpoint inhibitors had been received by roughly two fifths of dose-escalation patients. Partial responses occurred in three dose-escalation patients, of whom one had hepatocellular carcinoma and two had cutaneous melanoma. Peripheral TCRbeta sequencing aimed to test whether ivuxolimab altered TCR sequence diversity and caused clonal T-cell expansion. The paper describes the monotherapy dose-escalation part (N of about 52 patients) of the phase I trial of ivuxolimab. The study at large found these results: On average, CD8+ T cells showed more expanded clones than CD4+ T cells after ivuxolimab. Antigen specificity was not determined for the clonally expanded peripheral T cells. In the 0.1-3.0 mg/kg groups, partial responders were among the patients with the lowest normalized peripheral clonal expansion, particularly in CD8+ T cells. At doses of 0.1 to 3.0 mg/kg, clonal expansion of both CD4+ and CD8+ blood T cells was observed from baseline to week 6. Low levels of normalized T-cell clonal expansion were also seen in some patients who did not respond.

Comments on this clone: Its antigen specificity is not known. Base qualities are missing; no much larger clone stands one base away.

Patients with autoimmune disease history or receiving systemic immunosuppression were excluded from the trial. In every dose cohort, peripheral blood was drawn for TCR sequencing at baseline, cycle 4 day 1, and cycle 7 day 1. The samples were drawn from a first-in-human, open-label, multicenter phase I dose-escalation trial of ivuxolimab. Adults with locally advanced or metastatic melanoma, renal cell, hepatocellular, or head and neck squamous cell carcinoma were enrolled in the trial. Before TCR sequencing, CD4+ T cells and CD8+ T cells from peripheral blood were sorted into separate populations. V lost 0 bases and J lost 3 bases; the stretch between them is 7 bases long. The CDR3 runs 13 residues from the cysteine to the phenylalanine. The only DNA kept is the CDR3, 39 bases in frame from the first base. In the germline V gene (reference sequence), CDR1 corresponds to SGHNT and CDR2 to YYREEE. Genomic DNA was isolated from the sorted cells so that the TCRbeta CDR3 region could be sequenced. The immunoSEQ Assay was used for sequencing of TCRbeta CDR3 regions. TCRdb mirrors the immuneACCESS table, restricted to in-frame sequences. Some clones are absent from its copies; in checked studies, under half trace to an unresolved V gene, and the reason for the others is unknown. Across this sample there are 65,000 to 80,000 clones, with 70% to 90% seen only once. Around 0.4% of the sample goes to the ten largest clones.

Recombination joined TRBV5-4 with TRBJ2-7; matching of 5 bases hints at TRBD1 as the D gene. This specimen consisted of CD4+ or CD8+ T cells sorted from blood, obtained in a trial of the OX40 agonist ivuxolimab. The clonotype originates from an adult with an advanced solid tumor such as melanoma, head and neck, liver or kidney cancer. The CDR3 protein: CASSLEQGYEQYF. The base sequence is TGTGCCAGCAGCTTGGAGCAGGGCTACGAGCAGTACTTC. The CDR3 plus the reference TRBV5-4 and TRBJ2-7 genes for the other parts give the full variable domain: ETGVTQSPTHLIKTRGQQVTLRCSSQSGHNTVSWYQQALGQGPQFIFQYYREEENGRGNFPPRFSGLQFPNYSSELNVNALELDDSALYLCASSLEQGYEQYFGPGTRLTVT.